Following are 9 T cell receptor beta chains from one sample sequenced in a study of T cells in Graves' hyperthyroidism and ophthalmopathy. Authors of the study amplified TCR beta CDR3 regions from RNA transcripts. HTBI primers were employed in a first-round RT-PCR of the TCR CDR3. TCRdb analysed the multiplex PCR reads with MiXCR anew, one entry per CDR3 protein. The sample holds approximately 410,000 distinct CDR3 sequences, around 15% seen once. Input material: blood. The receptor source for this set is a man in his late teens or twenties with Graves' ophthalmopathy.

This clonotype was seen only a few times. The chain carries TRBV6-1 and TRBJ2-5; D unclear. The CDR3 runs 14 residues. The V end was cut by 2 bases, the J end by 2 bases, with 9 bases between. Germline assignment: CDR1 MNHNS and CDR2 SASEGT. CDR3 protein: CASSEIYGQETQYF. The CDR3, as DNA: TGTGCCAGCAGTGAAATTTATGGTCAAGAGACCCAGTACTTC.

The sample holds many counts of this clonotype. This chain joins TRBV10-2 and TRBJ1-2, with D unresolved. This CDR3 region has 17 residues. Trimming removed 2 bases at V and 3 bases at J, with 19 bases between. CDR1 is WSHSY, CDR2 SAAADI, per germline. In DNA, the CDR3 is TGCGCCAGCAGTGAGCTGACCGGGAATTCGCGGTACTATGGCTACACCTTC. Encoded protein: CASSELTGNSRYYGYTF.

This clonotype appeared a few times. The rearrangement links TRBV3-1 to TRBJ2-4; 10 nucleotides line up with TRBD2. Germline V gene lookup returns CDR1 LGHDT and CDR2 YNNKEL (reference sequence). This CDR3 spans 17 amino acids. V gave up 1 base and J gave up 4 bases; unmatched junction bases: 7. CDR3 sequence reads: CASSQATPGLAKNIQYF. The CDR3 region has the DNA TGTGCCAGCAGCCAAGCTACCCCGGGACTAGCGAAAAACATTCAGTACTTC.

In this sample, this clonotype turned up many times. This sequence joins TRBV25-1 and TRBJ1-5, with D perhaps matching TRBD1 (5 bases). Per germline, CDR1 MGHDK and CDR2 SYGVNS. This CDR3 comprises 16 residues. Deletions cut 4 bases from V and 3 bases from J, with 16 bases between. The CDR3 bases are TGTGCCAGCAGTGGACTCCCGGGGACCCTCAATCAGCCCCAGCATTTT. This encodes CASSGLPGTLNQPQHF.

As to this clonotype: One junction end disagrees with the germline gene, perhaps due to a read error. This chain connects TRBV6-2 or TRBV6-3 to TRBJ2-7, with 11 bases lining up with TRBD1. CDR3 size: 17 residues. The germline gives CDR1 MNHEY, CDR2 SVGEGT. The CDR3 nucleotides read TGTGCCAGCAGTGACTCACCAACAGGACAGGGGGCTTACGAGCAGTACTTC. Its protein is CASSDSPTGQGAYEQYF.

This clonotype has at least ten counts. The chain combines TRBV11-2 with TRBJ2-5; a weak D match, TRBD1 (5 bases). Germline-derived CDR1 and CDR2 are SGHAT and FQNNGV. V dropped 5 bases and J dropped 2 bases, with 12 bases sitting between them. This CDR3 is 14 amino acids long. DNA for the CDR3: TGTGCCAGCAGCGAAAAGGGGCTGCAAGAGACCCAGTACTTC. Amino acid sequence: CASSEKGLQETQYF.

Comment on this clonotype: A much larger clone differs by one base, so this may be a read error. The chain couples TRBV3-1 to TRBJ1-1; weak D call: TRBD1 (6 bases). The CDR3 consists of 15 residues. The V gene's germline CDR1 is LGHDT and CDR2 YNNKEL (reference sequence). The CDR3 here is CARSQGGTLNTEAFF. In DNA, the CDR3 is TGTGCCCGCAGCCAAGGCGGGACATTGAACACTGAAGCTTTCTTT. Looking up the rest from reference TRBV3-1 and TRBJ1-1 gives the full variable domain: DTAVSQTPKYLVTQMGNDKSIKCEQNLGHDTMYWYKQDSKKFLKIMFSYNNKELIINETVPNRFSPKSPDKAHLNLHINSLELGDSAVYFCARSQGGTLNTEAFFGQGTRLTVV.

This clonotype was counted ten times or more. This chain links TRBV5-1 with TRBJ1-1; perhaps TRBD1 as D (6 bases). The CDR3 length is 13 residues. Germline V gives CDR1 SGHRS, CDR2 YFSETQ. Trimming took off 5 bases at V and 4 bases at J, with 12 bases between the two ends. For the CDR3, the DNA is TGCGCCAGCAGACTAGGGGGGAGCACTGAAGCTTTCTTT. Its protein is CASRLGGSTEAFF.

This clonotype occurred many times. This rearrangement joins TRBV20-1 to TRBJ2-1; TRBD2 agrees at 10 bases. V lost 0 bases, J lost 4 bases, and 6 bases stayed unmatched. CDR1 and CDR2 from the germline V gene are DFQATT and SNEGSKA (reference sequence). The CDR3 runs 16 residues. The DNA for the CDR3 is TGCAGTGCTAGAGATGATGGACTAGCGGCTTACAATGAGCAGTTCTTC. It specifies CSARDDGLAAYNEQFF.